The T cell receptor (beta chain) under discussion was sequenced for a study of early T cells in non-severe SARS-CoV-2 infection. Across the study: Investigators sequenced bulk RNA drawn from unsorted whole blood, and chains remained unpaired. Overall study findings and caveats: Comparison of clonotypes with VDJdb favored anti-spike CD8 responses while missing private and CD4 specificities.

In regard to this clonotype: Its cognate antigen is unknown.

Unique molecular identifiers were attached to individual cDNA molecules. TCRdb ran MiXCR on the 5' RACE reads and lists one entry per CDR3 protein. The data hold roughly 48,000 distinct CDR3 sequences, with around 8% observed a single time. The CDR3 extends over 13 amino acids. V shed 5 bases, J shed 5 bases, and the junction held 5 bases outside the gene matches. Germline lookup yields CDR1 MNHNY and CDR2 SVGAGI (reference sequence). Sample: whole blood. This receptor was taken from an adult who was a healthcare worker with PCR-confirmed SARS-CoV-2 infection or an uninfected control (not recorded which). The J gene is TRBJ2-5, the V gene TRBV6-6; 7 nucleotides match TRBD1. The CDR3 DNA follows: TGTGCCAGCAGTAGGGGGCAGGGGGAGACCCAGTACTTC. As protein: CASSRGQGETQYF.